This T cell receptor beta chain is from a study of OX40 agonist ivuxolimab in advanced cancers. With regard to the full study: The costimulatory receptor OX40 (CD134) was targeted by ivuxolimab, a fully human IgG2 agonistic monoclonal antibody. Three dose-escalation patients achieved partial responses, one with hepatocellular carcinoma and two with cutaneous melanoma. Patients were allowed to have had prior anti-PD-1, anti-PD-L1 or anti-CTLA-4 therapy, and approximately 40% of the dose-escalation patients had previously received checkpoint inhibitors. Intravenous ivuxolimab was administered to patients every 2 weeks at six dose levels: 0.01, 0.1, 0.3, 1.5, 3 and 10 mg/kg. The paper covers the monotherapy dose-escalation part of the phase I ivuxolimab trial, which included N of about 51 patients. In the dose-escalation cohort, 70% to 85% of patients were male, and the mean age was approximately 55 years, with a range of roughly 23 to 85. The purpose of peripheral TCRbeta sequencing was to test whether ivuxolimab changed TCR sequence diversity and led to clonal T-cell expansion. Among the roughly 50 dose-escalation patients, about 19 had hepatocellular carcinoma, approximately 15 melanoma, 9 renal cell carcinoma and 9 head and neck cancer. Study-wide conclusions, independent of this receptor: Low levels of normalized T-cell clonal expansion were also seen in some patients who did not respond. On average, CD8+ T cells showed more expanded clones than CD4+ T cells after ivuxolimab. The antigen specificity of the peripheral T cells that underwent clonal expansion was not determined. In the 0.1-3.0 mg/kg groups, partial responders were among the patients with the lowest normalized peripheral clonal expansion, particularly in CD8+ T cells. At doses of 0.1 to 3.0 mg/kg, clonal expansion of both CD4+ and CD8+ blood T cells was observed from baseline to week 6.

For sequencing of the TCRbeta CDR3 region, genomic DNA was extracted from the sorted cells. The immunoSEQ Assay was used for sequencing of TCRbeta CDR3 regions. The table comes from immuneACCESS by way of TCRdb, which keeps in-frame sequences with V and J called. Part of the clones is missing from these tables; in studies checked, under half for an unresolved V gene and the rest for unknown reasons. In this sample the table shows under 60,000 clones, roughly 90% of which occur a single time. The top ten clonotypes cover around 30% of the sample. The trial excluded patients who had a history of autoimmune disease or who were on systemic immunosuppression. Peripheral blood for TCR sequencing was collected from all dose cohorts at baseline, on cycle 4 day 1, and on cycle 7 day 1. Samples were obtained from an open-label, multicenter, first-in-human phase I dose-escalation trial of ivuxolimab. Adults with locally advanced or metastatic head and neck squamous cell, hepatocellular, melanoma or renal cell carcinoma were enrolled in the trial. Before TCR sequencing, CD4+ and CD8+ T cells were separately sorted from peripheral blood.

Details on this clone: The antigen it recognizes is unknown. Base qualities were left out, and no much larger clone turns up one base away.

The CDR3 holds 13 amino acids from the cysteine to the phenylalanine. Of all the DNA, just the CDR3 is kept, 39 bases in frame from base 1. CDR1 and CDR2 are drawn from the germline V gene (reference sequence): LNHDA, SQIVND. The V and J ends are trimmed by 1 base and 6 bases, leaving 8 bases between them. The chain is made from TRBV19 and TRBJ2-3; there is no confident call for the D gene. Sequenced here: CD4+ or CD8+ T cells sorted from blood, sampled in a trial of the OX40 agonist ivuxolimab. The clonotype was recovered from an adult with an advanced solid tumor such as melanoma, head and neck, liver or kidney cancer. The CDR3 region reads CASSIVWADTQYF. The DNA sequence is given as TGTGCCAGTAGTATAGTTTGGGCGGATACGCAGTATTTT. Supplemented by the reference TRBV19 and TRBJ2-3 proteins around the CDR3, the complete variable domain is DGGITQSPKYLFRKEGQNVTLSCEQNLNHDAMYWYRQDPGQGLRLIYYSQIVNDFQKGDIAEGYSVSREKKESFPLTVTSAQKNPTAFYLCASSIVWADTQYFGPGTRLTVL.